The 17 T cell receptor beta chains reported below all come from one sample, sequenced in a study of blood T cell repertoires in COVID-19. The assay was immunoSEQ multiplex PCR, and TCRdb's table has in-frame clones only and misses some. The sample lists some 240,000 clones; about four fifths were seen once. The sequencing sample was made of peripheral blood. Receptors were obtained from a woman over 75 with acute or convalescent COVID-19.

The chain links TRBV28 to TRBJ1-5, with D uncertain. CDR1 and CDR2 from the germline V gene are MDHEN and SYDVKM. The CDR3 has 17 amino acids. Trimming pared 6 bases from V and 4 bases from J, leaving 22 bases between. The CDR3 DNA reads TGTGCCAGCAGGCTCTTCGGGGTTCCCTTAGCAAATCAGCCCCAGCATTTT. Amino acids: CASRLFGVPLANQPQHF.

The CDR3 loop reads CASSPTLSKLFF. The DNA of the CDR3 is TGTGCCAGTAGTCCCACATTATCCAAACTGTTTTTT. V gene TRBV19 combines with J gene TRBJ1-4; D is undetermined. Trimming left V 5 bases short and J 11 bases short, with 12 bases between. Germline V lookup: CDR1 LNHDA, CDR2 SQIVND (reference sequence). CDR3 size: 12 residues.

The J gene is TRBJ1-1, the V gene TRBV28; tentative D call: TRBD1 (6 bases). This CDR3 has 13 residues. Germline V lookup: CDR1 MDHEN, CDR2 SYDVKM. Trimming cost V 2 bases and J 6 bases, with 10 bases left between them. CDR3 protein: CASSLTDRSEAFF. CDR3 DNA: TGTGCCAGCAGTTTAACAGACAGGTCTGAAGCTTTCTTT.

This clone was counted once. This rearrangement joins TRBV4-1 to TRBJ1-2; 8 nucleotides align to TRBD1. Germline CDR1 is MGHRA and CDR2 is YSYEKL. V gave up 4 bases and J gave up 4 bases; unmatched junction bases: 5. CDR3 length: 14 amino acids. DNA for the CDR3: TGCGCCAGCAGCCCTGGGGGACAGGTCTATGGCTACACCTTC. This codes for CASSPGGQVYGYTF.

The rearrangement links TRBV18 to TRBJ1-5, with D possibly TRBD1 on 6 matching bases. The CDR3 runs to 15 residues. V was trimmed by 3 bases and J by 2 bases, leaving 11 bases between them. From germline, CDR1 is KGHSH and CDR2 LQKENI. The DNA for the CDR3 is TGTGCCAGCTCACCCGCGGGGGGGCGCAATCAGCCCCAGCATTTT. Residues: CASSPAGGRNQPQHF. The full variable domain, in which reference TRBV18 and TRBJ1-5 provide the parts outside the CDR3, is NAGVMQNPRHLVRRRGQEARLRCSPMKGHSHVYWYRQLPEEGLKFMVYLQKENIIDESGMPKERFSAEFPKEGPSILRIQQVVRGDSAAYFCASSPAGGRNQPQHFGDGTRLSIL.

The chain uses TRBV30 and TRBJ1-6, with D possibly TRBD1 on 6 matching bases. Germline CDR1 and CDR2: GTSNPN and SVGIG (reference sequence). The germline V and J ends were trimmed by 0 bases and 10 bases, with 10 bases remaining between them. This CDR3 is built from 13 residues. For the CDR3, the DNA is TGTGCCTGGAGTGTACAGGGCGGATCACCCCTCCACTTT. Its translation: CAWSVQGGSPLHF.

Only one count was recorded for this clone. This sequence joins TRBV6-1 and TRBJ1-6; maybe TRBD1 (6 bases). V lost 2 bases and J 8 bases, leaving 16 bases between the germline ends. CDR3 length: 16 amino acids. Germline V lookup: CDR1 MNHNS, CDR2 SASEGT. The CDR3 sequence is CASSESGGGGHSPLHF. CDR3 DNA: TGTGCCAGCAGTGAAAGTGGGGGCGGTGGCCATTCACCCCTCCACTTT.

The V call is TRBV30, the J call TRBJ2-1; 12 bases agree with TRBD2. Germline V CDR1 and CDR2: GTSNPN, SVGIG (reference sequence). Trimming cost V 2 bases and J 9 bases; bases outside gene matches: 8. The CDR3 spans 15 residues. The DNA for the CDR3 is TGTGCCTGGAGTATACTAGCGGGGGGTGAGGGTGAGCAGTTCTTC. Its translation is CAWSILAGGEGEQFF.

This clone showed up just once. The chain has TRBV9 and TRBJ2-4, with 9 bases that match TRBD2. The CDR3 is 15 amino acids. The junction had 3 bases not matched to a gene; V was cut back by 4 bases and J by 1 base. Germline CDR1 reads SGDLS; CDR2 reads YYNGEE. CDR3 residues: CASSRSGGAKNIQYF. In nucleotides, the CDR3 is TGTGCCAGCAGCCGCAGCGGGGGGGCCAAAAACATTCAGTACTTC.

The rearrangement uses TRBV7-3 and TRBJ2-6, with unresolved D. Per the germline V gene, CDR1 is SGHTA and CDR2 is FQGTGA. This CDR3 contains 17 residues. V was pared by 5 bases and J by 0 bases, with 14 bases between. The CDR3 DNA follows: TGTGCCAGCAGCGCCCGACCTGCAGGCTCTGGGGCCAACGTCCTGACTTTC. It translates to CASSARPAGSGANVLTF.

This chain uses TRBV27 with TRBJ2-2; D perhaps matches TRBD1 (5 bases). V was clipped by 4 bases and J by 6 bases, with 12 bases between them. The CDR3 length is 14 residues. The germline V gene encodes CDR1 MNHEY and CDR2 SMNVEV (reference sequence). The CDR3 protein is CASSSSRVAGELFF. CDR3 coding DNA: TGTGCCAGCAGTTCCTCCAGGGTGGCCGGGGAGCTGTTTTTT.

The table lists this clone with a count of one. The rearrangement links TRBV6-5 to TRBJ2-7; the match to TRBD1 covers 8 bases. Unmatched junction bases numbered 6, after V lost 0 bases and J lost 2 bases. Germline V gives CDR1 MNHEY, CDR2 SVGAGI. The CDR3 has 16 residues. CDR3 region: CASSYSRWTGPYEQYF. The CDR3 nucleotides read TGTGCCAGCAGTTACTCGAGGTGGACAGGGCCCTACGAGCAGTACTTC.

The gene calls are TRBV28 and TRBJ2-7, with 7 bases aligning to TRBD1. The junction had 10 bases not matched to a gene; V was cut back by 4 bases and J by 4 bases. Per germline, CDR1 MDHEN and CDR2 SYDVKM. The CDR3 totals 15 residues. CDR3 amino acids: CASSSFSGQPYEQYF. The CDR3 DNA follows: TGTGCCAGCAGTTCGTTTTCGGGACAGCCTTACGAGCAGTACTTC.

The genes are TRBV19 and TRBJ2-2; TRBD2 might be the D (5 bases). This CDR3 region has 14 residues. V gave up 8 bases and J gave up 0 bases, with 10 bases separating them. From germline, CDR1 is LNHDA and CDR2 SQIVND (reference sequence). CDR3 amino acids: CASSGITNTGELFF. Here the CDR3 DNA reads TGTGCCAGTTCGGGGATTACGAACACCGGGGAGCTGTTTTTT.

The chain combines TRBV6-5 with TRBJ2-7; D is undetermined. CDR1 is MNHEY, CDR2 SVGAGI, per germline. V dropped 9 bases and J dropped 8 bases, with 17 bases sitting between them. This CDR3 has 12 residues. CDR3 residues: CASAITGGKQYF. The DNA for the CDR3 is TGTGCCAGTGCCATTACCGGCGGTAAGCAGTACTTC.

The chain has TRBV19 and TRBJ2-3, with a tentative D call TRBD2 (6 bases). V was shortened by 1 base and J by 0 bases, with 8 bases between the two germline ends. The CDR3 has 15 amino acids. CDR1 and CDR2 from the germline V gene are LNHDA and SQIVND (reference sequence). The CDR3 region is CASSIVAVSTDTQYF. The CDR3 nucleotides are TGTGCCAGTAGTATAGTAGCGGTTAGCACAGATACGCAGTATTTT.

The V and J genes are TRBV3-1 (or the pseudogene TRBV3-2) and TRBJ1-2; TRBD1 aligns across 8 bases. The ends lost 5 bases at V and 4 bases at J; junction bases unmatched: 9. This CDR3 is 15 amino acids long. In germline, CDR1 is LGHDT, CDR2 YNNKEL (reference sequence). CDR3 bases: TGTGCCAGCAGCTCACCTGTGACAGGGGCCTATGGCTACACCTTC. Its protein product is CASSSPVTGAYGYTF.